This TCR beta chain was recovered during a study of blood T cell repertoires in COVID-19. Study background: Some COVID-19 samples were acute and others convalescent; all came from the United States, Italy and Spain.

V shed 6 bases, J shed 5 bases, and the junction held 12 bases outside the gene matches. Germline-derived CDR1 and CDR2 are MGHRA and YSYEKL. The CDR3 is 15 amino acids. In the source study's methods: Amplified reference gene primers provided the basis for estimating nucleated cell counts. The protocol was immunoSEQ multiplex PCR, while the TCRdb copy is restricted to in-frame clones and leaves out a portion. V and J calls and clone size are copied from that table; D and trimming were computed from the DNA. The data contain 55,000 to 75,000 clones, 75% to 90% of them singletons. The TCR sequence derives from a man aged 50-60 years with active COVID-19. The chain is built from TRBV4-1 and TRBJ1-1, with 7 bases aligning to TRBD1. The sequencing input was peripheral blood. CDR3 coding DNA: TGCGCCAGCAGACCCATGACAGGGCAGAGAACTGAAGCTTTCTTT. This sequence encodes CASRPMTGQRTEAFF.